A single sample is the source of the 23 T cell receptor beta chains below, sequenced in a study of shared clonotypes between healthy human individuals. Profiled with immunoSEQ multiplex PCR; TCRdb holds only in-frame clones, not every one. Here the sample spans 2 million to 3 million clones, 93% being singletons. Input material: naive CD4+ T cells from PBMCs. Subset in this sample: CD45RA+ positively selected. Receptors were obtained from a man aged 18-30 years in good health. Some clones in this sample may be carry-over from other donors' samples.

In its sample, this clone was seen a few times. This sample includes further DNA sequences coding for the same CDR3. V is TRBV20-1 and J is TRBJ1-1, with no clear D. From germline, CDR1 is DFQATT and CDR2 SNEGSKA (reference sequence). The V end lost 1 base, the J end lost 4 bases, and 4 bases lay between the germline ends. The CDR3 is 11 amino acids. CDR3 sequence: CSARGPTEAFF. CDR3 sequence (DNA): TGCAGTGCTAGAGGGCCCACTGAAGCTTTCTTT.

This clone has only one observation. The chain combines TRBV9 with TRBJ1-2, with D maybe TRBD1 (6 bases). Germline V gene sequence: CDR1 SGDLS, CDR2 YYNGEE. The CDR3 is 16 amino acids. Between the trimmed V and J ends, which lost 1 base and 3 bases, there was a span of 16 bases. CDR3 in DNA: TGTGCCAGCAGCGTAAGTGGCGGGCGGACAGACTATGGCTACACCTTC. It translates to CASSVSGGRTDYGYTF.

Remarks on this clone: Within the sample, other DNA sequences also encode this same CDR3. The chain employs TRBV5-1 and TRBJ2-7; no definite D call. CDR1 is SGHRS and CDR2 is YFSETQ in the germline V gene. The CDR3 covers 12 residues. The ends were cut back, 0 bases at V and 4 bases at J, with 5 bases in the middle. The CDR3 here is CASSLDVYEQYF. CDR3 sequence (DNA): TGCGCCAGCAGCTTGGACGTATACGAGCAGTACTTC.

This CDR3 reads CASSLATGGSYEQYF. The CDR3 DNA follows: TGTGCCAGCAGCTTAGCGACGGGCGGCTCCTACGAGCAGTACTTC. The chain links TRBV7-2 to TRBJ2-7, with unresolved D. The V gene's germline CDR1 is SGHTA and CDR2 FQGNSA. Trimming pared 0 bases from V and 0 bases from J, leaving 9 bases between. The CDR3 length is 15 residues.

The J gene is TRBJ2-2, the V gene TRBV28; D might be TRBD1 (6 bases). The CDR3 covers 18 residues. Germline-derived CDR1 and CDR2 are MDHEN and SYDVKM. Trimming pared 4 bases from V and 2 bases from J, leaving 20 bases between. CDR3 sequence reads: CASSSPPGQWANTGELFF. The CDR3 bases are TGTGCCAGCAGTTCCCCCCCGGGACAATGGGCAAACACCGGGGAGCTGTTTTTT.

The V call is TRBV5-1, the J call TRBJ2-7, with 8 bases that match TRBD1. CDR3 length: 13 residues. The V segment lost 1 base and the J segment 7 bases; nucleotides outside the gene matches: 4. CDR1 is SGHRS, CDR2 YFSETQ, per germline. The CDR3 DNA reads TGCGCCAGCAGCTTGACGGGACAGGTGGAGCAGTACTTC. Protein: CASSLTGQVEQYF.

This sequence joins TRBV7-3 and TRBJ2-3; 8 nucleotides align to TRBD2. Germline loops: CDR1 SGHTA, CDR2 FQGTGA. Unmatched junction bases numbered 7, after V lost 5 bases and J lost 3 bases. The CDR3 spans 15 residues. The chain's CDR3 is CASSHLGLGTDTQYF. The CDR3 region has the DNA TGTGCCAGCAGCCATTTGGGACTAGGGACAGATACGCAGTATTTT. Combining the CDR3 with reference TRBV7-3 and TRBJ2-3 gives the whole variable domain GAGVSQTPSNKVTEKGKYVELRCDPISGHTALYWYRQSLGQGPEFLIYFQGTGAADDSGLPNDRFFAVRPEGSVSTLKIQRTERGDSAVYLCASSHLGLGTDTQYFGPGTRLTVL.

V is TRBV28 and J is TRBJ2-5; TRBD1 matches 7 bases. CDR1 MDHEN and CDR2 SYDVKM come from the germline V gene. Trimming cost V 6 bases and J 5 bases; bases outside gene matches: 12. There are 15 residues in the CDR3. The CDR3, as DNA: TGTGCCAGCAGCACAGCGAGGGGGCGCTTGGAGACCCAGTACTTC. Its protein is CASSTARGRLETQYF.

J is TRBJ2-1 and V is TRBV27; weak D call: TRBD1 (5 bases). This CDR3 has 13 amino acids. The V end lost 7 bases, the J end lost 9 bases, and 16 bases lay between the germline ends. Per the germline V gene, CDR1 is MNHEY and CDR2 is SMNVEV (reference sequence). CDR3 region: CASTPILGVEQFF. The CDR3 DNA follows: TGTGCCAGCACCCCCATTTTAGGGGTTGAGCAGTTCTTC.

The chain joins TRBV6-6 to TRBJ2-7; perhaps TRBD1 as D (5 bases). CDR1 and CDR2 from the germline V gene are MNHNY and SVGAGI (reference sequence). This CDR3 spans 15 amino acids. The V end lost 2 bases, the J end lost 1 base, and 12 bases lay between the germline ends. This chain's CDR3 is CASSYRQGESYEQYF. The CDR3 DNA is TGTGCCAGCAGTTACCGGCAGGGCGAGTCCTACGAGCAGTACTTC.

The chain carries TRBV19 and TRBJ2-3, with 8 bases that match TRBD2. With 7 bases clipped from V and 0 bases from J, the junction kept 3 bases outside the gene matches. Germline V gives CDR1 LNHDA, CDR2 SQIVND (reference sequence). This CDR3 spans 14 amino acids. The CDR3 bases are TGTGCCAGTATTGCTAGCGGGAGCACAGATACGCAGTATTTT. Its protein is CASIASGSTDTQYF.

The sample holds one count of this clone. This chain uses TRBV5-1 with TRBJ1-3; D is possibly TRBD1 (6 bases). There are 18 residues in the CDR3. Germline loops: CDR1 SGHRS, CDR2 YFSETQ. Trimming left V 3 bases short and J 0 bases short, with 19 bases between. The DNA of the CDR3 is TGCGCCAGCAGCTACCGGGACACCTCAACAAGCTCTGGAAACACCATATATTTT. Translating gives CASSYRDTSTSSGNTIYF.

Comment on this clone: Other DNA sequences of this sample code for an identical CDR3. The chain joins TRBV5-1 to TRBJ2-2, with a possible D match to TRBD2 (6 bases). With 0 bases removed from V and 3 bases from J, the gap between germline ends came to 9 bases. The V gene's germline CDR1 is SGHRS and CDR2 YFSETQ. The CDR3 length is 15 residues. In nucleotides, the CDR3 is TGCGCCAGCAGCTTGGATGGGGGGTACACCGGGGAGCTGTTTTTT. It codes for CASSLDGGYTGELFF.

The chain uses TRBV27 and TRBJ2-2; 7 positions agree with TRBD1. This CDR3 spans 18 amino acids. The trim removed 3 bases at V and 3 bases at J, leaving 13 bases unmatched. In germline, CDR1 is MNHEY, CDR2 SMNVEV (reference sequence). CDR3 region: CASSLGAPDRAYTGELFF. CDR3 DNA: TGTGCCAGCAGTTTGGGGGCACCAGACAGGGCTTACACCGGGGAGCTGTTTTTT.

The V and J genes are TRBV2 and TRBJ2-1; 9 bases are a match to TRBD2. CDR1 and CDR2 from the germline V gene are SNHLY and FYNNEI. The J segment lost 5 bases and the V segment lost 8 bases, leaving 4 bases of the junction unmatched. The CDR3 contains 13 residues. As DNA, the CDR3 is TGTGCCAGCCACGGACTAGCGAACAATGAGCAGTTCTTC. Its protein is CASHGLANNEQFF.

The CDR3 nucleotides read TGTGCCACCAGCAGAGGACCCACCGGGGAGCTGTTTTTT. Translation gives CATSRGPTGELFF. This chain connects TRBV15 to TRBJ2-2, with no clear D. Trimming removed 1 base from V and 4 bases from J, with 4 bases in between. CDR3 length: 13 amino acids. CDR1 is LNHNV, CDR2 YYDKDF, per germline (reference sequence).

This sequence joins TRBV7-9 and TRBJ2-1; 9 bases align to TRBD1. V lost 0 bases to trimming and J lost 7 bases; unmatched junction nucleotides: 7. The CDR3 contains 16 residues. Germline V CDR1 and CDR2: SEHNR, FQNEAQ (reference sequence). In DNA, the CDR3 is TGTGCCAGCAGCTTAGCGGGGACAGGGAGGGAGAATGAGCAGTTCTTC. It is translated as CASSLAGTGRENEQFF.

Of note for this clone: At the DNA level, this CDR3 is encoded by other sequences in the same sample as well. The chain joins TRBV18 to TRBJ1-3; a possible D gene is TRBD1 (5 bases). Per germline, CDR1 KGHSH and CDR2 LQKENI. V was cut by 0 bases and J by 1 base, with 10 bases left in between. The CDR3 has 16 amino acids. The CDR3 DNA sequence: TGTGCCAGCTCACCACCGGGGCGAGGTTCTGGAAACACCATATATTTT. Its translation is CASSPPGRGSGNTIYF.

This clone was observed a few times. The rearrangement joins TRBV21-1 to TRBJ1-1; TRBD1, as called in the table, went unchecked against the DNA. TRBV21-1 is a documented pseudogene. The CDR3 has 16 amino acids. The CDR3, as DNA: TGTGCCAGCAGTGAGCTCCGGCAGGGGATGAACACTGAAGCTTTCTTT. Its protein product is CASSELRQGMNTEAFF.

This chain connects TRBV6-1 to TRBJ1-6, with D maybe TRBD1 (5 bases). Germline CDR1 MNHNS, CDR2 SASEGT. V shed 10 bases and J shed 8 bases, with 15 bases lying between them. The CDR3 length is 13 residues. The CDR3 coding sequence is TGTGCCACCCAGACAGAGAGGGATTCACCCCTCCACTTT. Amino acids: CATQTERDSPLHF.

This sequence joins TRBV6-1 and TRBJ2-5; D not certain. Germline V gene sequence: CDR1 MNHNS, CDR2 SASEGT. CDR3 length: 13 residues. V gave up 3 bases and J gave up 5 bases, with 10 bases separating them. This CDR3 is CASSEPARETQYF. In DNA, the CDR3 is TGTGCCAGCAGTGAGCCAGCGAGGGAGACCCAGTACTTC.

This chain connects TRBV30 to TRBJ2-5; D gene unclear. The V end lost 0 bases, the J end lost 1 base, and 6 bases lay between the germline ends. Germline V CDR1 and CDR2: GTSNPN, SVGIG (reference sequence). This CDR3 is 13 amino acids long. Here the CDR3 reads CAWSVQAQETQYF. The CDR3 DNA sequence: TGTGCCTGGAGTGTTCAGGCCCAAGAGACCCAGTACTTC.

The DNA of the CDR3 is TGTGCCAGCAGCTTAGTCTTTAGCGGGAGTAACGAGCAGTACTTC. Encoded protein: CASSLVFSGSNEQYF. The genes are TRBV11-1 and TRBJ2-7; 9 bases match TRBD2. The CDR3 has 15 amino acids. Trimming took 1 base from V and 5 from J; bases not matched to a gene: 6. Germline assignment: CDR1 SGHAT and CDR2 FQDESV (reference sequence).